This T cell receptor (beta chain) was sequenced during a study of CD4 T cells in relation to SARS-CoV-2 and coronaviruses. Unexposed donor CD4+ T cells date from 2011-2018, before the COVID-19 pandemic. Naive and memory CD4+ T cells came from enriched cryopreserved PBMCs. Germline assignment: CDR1 SGHRS and CDR2 YFSETQ. The V end lost 4 bases, the J end lost 2 bases, and 5 bases lay between the germline ends. The CDR3 runs 12 residues. Deep TCR-beta sequencing used DNA from uncultured naive and memory CD4+ T cells. TCRdb's copy holds only in-frame clones and misses some; the assay was immunoSEQ multiplex PCR. The sample has 65,000 or so clones, approximately 94% seen once.

This chain links TRBV5-1 with TRBJ2-3; D call uncertain. The sequencing input was naive CD4+ T cells from PBMCs. The sample's subset: naive CD4+ T cells isolated by negative enrichment. The origin of this receptor is a human donor in good health. In DNA form, the CDR3 reads TGCGCCAGCAGCCTCCACACAGATACGCAGTATTTT. Translated, it gives CASSLHTDTQYF.